This TCR beta chain was retrieved from a study of shared clonotypes between healthy human individuals (dated by TCRdb to about 2020). Notes on the research overall: Two women and a few men aged 18 to 49 years were included in the cohort. For each donor, CD4 naive and CD4 memory were each given three plates, CD8 naive was given two plates, and CD8 memory was given one plate. To estimate repertoire size and how much clonotype sharing occurs between individuals, the study deeply sequenced the blood TCR repertoires of five healthy adults. To increase sequencing depth and limit assay-specific biases, different laboratories used diverse techniques to prepare libraries and sequence TCR repertoires. Each donor's leukapheresis produced roughly between roughly 0.94 and 9.5 billion PBMCs.

A word on this clone: Its antigen is not yet known. No clone much larger than this one lies a single base away; base qualities are absent.

The donors were healthy, HIV-negative adults with no recently reported acute infections or vaccinations. Only Caucasian adults living in Nashville, Tennessee, USA were represented among the donors. CD4+ T cells were enriched by magnetic negative selection; naive cells were then positively selected on CD45RA, and the negative fraction formed the memory subset. After blood collection by leukapheresis, PBMCs were isolated using Ficoll-Histopaque density gradient centrifugation and then cryopreserved in the vapor phase of liquid nitrogen. Analytical flow cytometry was used to check the purity and quantity of every magnetically sorted T cell population. From each sorted fraction, genomic DNA was isolated and quantified by UV absorbance on a Nanodrop 2000c. Inclusive of the bounding cysteine and phenylalanine, the CDR3 is 15 residues long. The read is trimmed to its CDR3 DNA, 45 bases read in frame from base 1. V gives up 1 base and J gives up 3 bases, and the segment between their germline ends measures 13 bases. CDR1 and CDR2 are drawn from the germline V gene: SNHLY, FYNNEI.

The full study reports these points: Sampling was restricted to blood, and TCR repertoires in tissues likely differ from the TCR repertoires found in blood. Based on pairwise subsampling, the degree of clonotype sharing among donors was expected to be affected by sequencing depth. Rarefaction of sorted-subset datasets indicated incomplete sequencing despite the large sequencing depth. About 5% of naive CD4, 3% to 3.5% of naive CD8, 2.3% of memory CD4, and 0.35% to 0.4% of memory CD8 clonotypes were shared across a few donors. The genetic and exposure-history diversity represented was limited by the small number of donors. Clonotypes shared by all four sorted-subset donors showed higher generation probabilities than non-shared clonotypes. Naive subsets generally had larger estimated clonotype richness than memory subsets.

Using the deep immunoSEQ assay, multiplex PCR amplified TCR CDR3 regions from genomic DNA. Extracted genomic DNA from each cell subset was spread evenly across all wells of several immunoSEQ 96-well plates, with each plate serving as a replicate. For sorted subsets, 200 to 250 ng of genomic DNA, equivalent to roughly 33,000 T cell genomes, went into each replicate PCR. Purified libraries were quantified with a Qubit 3.0 fluorometer, sized on a Bioanalyzer 2100, and re-quantified with the KAPA Library Quantification kit. A separate single-read 150-cycle Illumina NextSeq 550 flow cell was used to sequence each immunoSEQ 96-well plate. The published analysis was carried out like this. Because only junctional sequences without quality scores were contained in the immunoSEQ output, filtering matching that applied to full-length reads could not be performed. Sequences were annotated with PyIR, a Python wrapper for IgBLAST v1.9, using IMGT germline references to assign V/J genes and CDR3. Any read was removed if the V/J assignment was weak (E-value above 1e-6), the CDR3 was missing, or the read contained stop codons, out-of-frame junctions, or ambiguous translated residues. V3J clonotypes were defined as sequences sharing an identical inferred V gene, J gene, and CDR3 amino acid sequence. To compute the percentage overlap between repertoires, the number of shared unique clonotypes was divided by the size of the smaller repertoire. Repertoire richness was assessed with RTK rarefaction, the Chao1 estimator, and Recon v2.1 estimates of unobserved clonotypes. Generation probabilities for all TCRbeta clonotypes obtained by the gDNA method from a handful of donors were computed using OLGA. The source is immuneACCESS, and TCRdb retained only in-frame sequences with V and J called. Part of the clones is not carried over; for the studies checked, unresolved V genes explain less than half of this, and the remainder is unexplained. The DNA gave D and trimming, while V, J and clone size come from that table. In this sample the table shows 2,500,000 or so clones, just over 90% of which occur a single time. 0.14% of the sample is taken by the ten largest.

The V and J genes are TRBV2 and TRBJ2-7; tentative D gene TRBD1, with 5 bases matching. The sample taken for sequencing was naive CD4+ T cells sorted from blood. What this sample's cell subset or site label stands for: CD45RA+ positively selected. The clonotype originates from a man younger than 35 in good health. The CDR3 protein is CASSEGRGSVYEQYF. The DNA reads as follows: TGTGCCAGCAGTGAAGGAAGGGGATCGGTCTACGAGCAGTACTTC.